This entry features one T cell receptor beta chain sequence. The data stem from a study of T cells expressing NK-cell markers. Study at large: One of the eight sequenced donors was seronegative, whereas the other seven were HCMV-seropositive.

CDR1 and CDR2 (germline): MGHRA, YSYEKL. The CDR3 is 16 residues long. Researchers built TCR beta cDNA using 5'RACE template switching with UMIs. From its re-call of the 5' RACE reads, TCRdb lists each CDR3 protein once, without DNA. This sample's clone table lists about 150,000 distinct CDR3 sequences. The clonotype was recovered from a woman between 50 and 59 years old in good health. The gene calls are TRBV4-1 and TRBJ2-5. The sequenced sample consisted of blood T cells: a sorted CD56 or NKG2C T cell subset, CD4+ or CD8+ T cells, or bulk PBMC T cells (not recorded which). CDR3 sequence: CASSQGLSSPPETQYF.